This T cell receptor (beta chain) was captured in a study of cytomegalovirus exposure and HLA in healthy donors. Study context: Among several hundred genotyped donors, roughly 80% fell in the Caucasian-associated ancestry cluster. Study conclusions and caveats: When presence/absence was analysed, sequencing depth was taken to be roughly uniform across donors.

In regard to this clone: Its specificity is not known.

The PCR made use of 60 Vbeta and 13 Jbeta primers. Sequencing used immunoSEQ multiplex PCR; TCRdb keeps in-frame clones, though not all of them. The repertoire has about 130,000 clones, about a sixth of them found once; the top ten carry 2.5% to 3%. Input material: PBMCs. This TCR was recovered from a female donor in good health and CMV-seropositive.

Written as DNA, the CDR3 is TGTGCCTGGAGGTACCCAGGGTCATATTCACCCCTCCACTTT. Protein product: CAWRYPGSYSPLHF. The chain has TRBV30 and TRBJ1-6, with a tentative D call TRBD1 (5 bases). The germline CDR1 and CDR2 sequences are GTSNPN and SVGIG (reference sequence). Trimming took 3 bases from V and 8 from J, leaving 14 bases between them. The CDR3 runs 14 residues.